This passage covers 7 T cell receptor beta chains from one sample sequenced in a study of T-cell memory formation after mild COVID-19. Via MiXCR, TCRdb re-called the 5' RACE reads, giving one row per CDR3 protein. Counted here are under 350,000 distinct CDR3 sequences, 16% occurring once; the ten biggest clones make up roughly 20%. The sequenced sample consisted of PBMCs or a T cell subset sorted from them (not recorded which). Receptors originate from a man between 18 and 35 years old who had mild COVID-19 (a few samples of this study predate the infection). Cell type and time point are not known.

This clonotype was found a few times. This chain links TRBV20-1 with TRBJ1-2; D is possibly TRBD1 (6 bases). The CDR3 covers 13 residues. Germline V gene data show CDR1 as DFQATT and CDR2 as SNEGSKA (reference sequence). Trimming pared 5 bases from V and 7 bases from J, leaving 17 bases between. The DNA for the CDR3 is TGCAGTGCTGACCCCCACAGGGCGGGTGGCTACACCTTC. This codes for CSADPHRAGGYTF.

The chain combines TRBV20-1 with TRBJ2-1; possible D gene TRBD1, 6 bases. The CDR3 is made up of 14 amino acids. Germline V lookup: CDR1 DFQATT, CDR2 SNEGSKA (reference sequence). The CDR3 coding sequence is TGCCGACCAACCAGGGGTCCCGGTGAGCGTGAGCAGTTCTTC. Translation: CRPTRGPGEREQFF.

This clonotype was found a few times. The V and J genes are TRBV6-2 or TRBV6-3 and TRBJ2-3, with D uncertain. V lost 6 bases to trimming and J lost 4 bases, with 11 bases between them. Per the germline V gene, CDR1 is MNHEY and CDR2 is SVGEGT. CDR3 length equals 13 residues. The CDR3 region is CASSPTGADTQYF. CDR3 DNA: TGTGCCAGCAGCCCTACTGGGGCAGATACGCAGTATTTT.

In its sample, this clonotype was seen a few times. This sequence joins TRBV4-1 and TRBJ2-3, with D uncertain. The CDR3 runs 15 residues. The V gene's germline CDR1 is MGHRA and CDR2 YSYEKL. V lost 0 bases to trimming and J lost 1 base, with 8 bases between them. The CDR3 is CASSQDHAGTDTQYF. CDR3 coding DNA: TGCGCCAGCAGCCAAGATCATGCGGGCACAGATACGCAGTATTTT.

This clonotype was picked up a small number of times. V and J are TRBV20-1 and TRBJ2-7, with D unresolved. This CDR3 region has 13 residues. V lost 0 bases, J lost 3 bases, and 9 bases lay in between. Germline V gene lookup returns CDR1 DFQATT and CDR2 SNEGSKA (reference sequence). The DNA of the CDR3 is TGCAGTGCTAGAGATCAGGCTGGCTACGAGCAGTACTTC. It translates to CSARDQAGYEQYF.

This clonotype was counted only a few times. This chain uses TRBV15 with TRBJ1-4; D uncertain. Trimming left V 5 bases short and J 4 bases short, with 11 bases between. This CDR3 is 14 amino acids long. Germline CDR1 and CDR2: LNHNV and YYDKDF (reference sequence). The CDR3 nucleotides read TGTGCCACCAGCCTCCTAACACTTAATGAAAAACTGTTTTTT. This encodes CATSLLTLNEKLFF.

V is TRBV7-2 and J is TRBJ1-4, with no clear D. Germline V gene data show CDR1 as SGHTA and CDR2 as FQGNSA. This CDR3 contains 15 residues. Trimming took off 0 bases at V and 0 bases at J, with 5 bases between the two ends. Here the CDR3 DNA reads TGTGCCAGCAGCTTAGCTCCAGCAACTAATGAAAAACTGTTTTTT. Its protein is CASSLAPATNEKLFF.